The source of this TCR beta chain is a study of identical twins. Notes on the study in general: Insertion counts were lower in abundant cord blood beta clonotypes, a trend that memory repertoires did not show. Because invariant MAIT and iNKT cells could be present, zero-insertion analyses could be partly confounded.

TCRdb reanalysed the 5' RACE reads using MiXCR and keeps one entry per CDR3 protein. The sample lists about 520,000 distinct CDR3 sequences; under 25% were seen once. There are many counts of this clonotype. The antigen is not known. Trimming cost V 7 bases and J 4 bases, with 20 bases left between them. The length of the CDR3 is 14 residues. Per the germline V gene, CDR1 is SQVTM and CDR2 is ANQGSEA. The same data also went into a second study, on T cells expressing NK-cell markers. That report adds: Among eight sequenced donors, seven carried HCMV seropositivity while one was seronegative. In four donors, dominant clonotypes made up about 25-60.1% of CD3+CD56-NKG2C+ cells.

The gene calls are TRBV29-1 and TRBJ2-7; D might be TRBD1 or TRBD2, each matching 5 bases. This TCR derives from a young woman in good health. The sequenced sample consisted of CD4+ T cells sorted from blood. CDR3 amino acids: CSAQGVTGRYEQYF. Written as DNA, the CDR3 is TGCAGCGCCCAGGGCGTGACGGGAAGGTACGAGCAGTACTTC.